The T cell receptor (beta chain) under discussion was sequenced for a study of blood T cell repertoires in COVID-19. Study information: Acute-phase and convalescent COVID-19 samples originated in the United States, Italy and Spain. T cells, B-cell-depleted T cells, or PBMCs provided the cDNA or gDNA that served as material.

Source study methods: Counts of nucleated cells, estimated from reference gene primer amplification, were obtained. Only in-frame clones appear in the TCRdb table, and some are missing; sequencing was by immunoSEQ multiplex PCR. That table gives V, J and clone size, and the DNA gave D and trimming. This table has about 440,000 clones, roughly 87% appearing once. V dropped 2 bases and J dropped 2; count of bases not matched to a gene: 4. Germline lookup yields CDR1 SGHKS and CDR2 YYEKEE (reference sequence). The CDR3 is made up of 14 amino acids. Clinical history reported by participants formed the basis on which cohorts were assigned.

The rearrangement joins TRBV5-5 to TRBJ2-7; TRBD2 aligns across 7 bases. Sequences were obtained from PBMCs or T cells enriched from blood (not recorded which). This TCR was sampled from a woman between 18 and 29 years old with acute COVID-19. The CDR3 DNA is TGTGCCAGCAGCTTAGAAAGCGGGGCCTACGAGCAGTACTTC. This encodes CASSLESGAYEQYF.